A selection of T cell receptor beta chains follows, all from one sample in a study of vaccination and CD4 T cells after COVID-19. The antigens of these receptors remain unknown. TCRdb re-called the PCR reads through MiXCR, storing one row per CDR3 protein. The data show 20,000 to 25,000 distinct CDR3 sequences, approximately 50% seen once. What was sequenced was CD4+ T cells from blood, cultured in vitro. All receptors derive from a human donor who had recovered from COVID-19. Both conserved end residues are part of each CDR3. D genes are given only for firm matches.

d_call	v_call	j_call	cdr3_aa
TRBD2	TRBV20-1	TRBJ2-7	CSALAPLAGVYEQYF
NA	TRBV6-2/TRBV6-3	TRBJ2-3	CASSRGERDTQYF
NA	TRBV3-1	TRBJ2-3	CASSREGPRTQYF
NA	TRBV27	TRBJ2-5	CASSTQGGETQYF
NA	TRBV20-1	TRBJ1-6	CSARGGNSPLHF
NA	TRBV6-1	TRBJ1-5	CAGRGDSNQPQHF
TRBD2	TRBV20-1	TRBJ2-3	CSARDWGRADTQYF
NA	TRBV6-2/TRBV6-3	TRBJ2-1	CASSKTDGYEQFF
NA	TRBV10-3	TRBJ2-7	CAISATATYEQYF
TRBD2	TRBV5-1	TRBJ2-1	CASNGGSGWDEQFF
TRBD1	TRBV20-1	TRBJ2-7	CSARRRDRGYEQYF
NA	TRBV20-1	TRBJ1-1	CSANPNTEAFF
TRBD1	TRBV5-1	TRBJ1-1	CASSLFTGTVNTEAFF
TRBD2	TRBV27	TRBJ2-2	CASSFGRFQLAGVDTGELFF
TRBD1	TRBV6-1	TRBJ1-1	CASSRGAGGPEAFF
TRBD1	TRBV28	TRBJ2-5	CASSLGTGQETQYF
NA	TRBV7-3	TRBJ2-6	CASSFGDGSGANVLTF
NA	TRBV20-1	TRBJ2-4	CSARSSAKNIQYF
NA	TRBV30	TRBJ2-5	CAWTRGETQYF
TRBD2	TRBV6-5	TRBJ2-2	CASSYGTGGFTGELFF
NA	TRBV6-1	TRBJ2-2	CASSGVGADTGELFF
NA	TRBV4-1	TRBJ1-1	CASSLGRGIRNTEAFF
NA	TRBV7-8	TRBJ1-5	CASSLVQGSNQPQHF
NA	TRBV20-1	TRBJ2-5	CSGDSGKGTQYF
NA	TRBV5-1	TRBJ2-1	CASSLGWKRAPYNEQFF
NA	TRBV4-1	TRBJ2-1	CASSQDIVGGRVGSYNEQFF
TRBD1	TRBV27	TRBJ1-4	CASSPHQPGQGVGMTGKLFF
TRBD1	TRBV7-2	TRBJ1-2	CASSFYRGHNYGYTF
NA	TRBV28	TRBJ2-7	CASSPGTQYEQYF
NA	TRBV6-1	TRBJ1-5	CASSRETGGNNQPQHF
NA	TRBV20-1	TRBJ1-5	CSARVGGGNQPQHF
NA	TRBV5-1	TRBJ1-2	CASTLTDGTSSGYTF
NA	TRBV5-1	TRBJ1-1	CASSTGFTEAFF
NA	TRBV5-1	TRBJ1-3	CASSQDPSGNTIYF
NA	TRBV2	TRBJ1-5	CASRGSYQPQHF
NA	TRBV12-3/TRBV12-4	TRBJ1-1	CASSLAVAVNTEAFF
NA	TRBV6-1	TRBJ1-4	CASSEPGVNEKLFF
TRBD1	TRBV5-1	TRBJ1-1	CASSLATGDTEAFF
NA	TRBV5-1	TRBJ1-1	CASSLVTGQNLEAFF
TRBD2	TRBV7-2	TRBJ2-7	CASSLQGLAGDSYEQYF
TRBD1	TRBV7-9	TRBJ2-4	CASSLGDSHIQYF
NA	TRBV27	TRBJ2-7	CASSSRLGGLFEQYF
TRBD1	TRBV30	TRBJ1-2	CTYINSGTGVEYGYTF
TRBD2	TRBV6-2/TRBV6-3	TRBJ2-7	CASRDSGILYEQYF
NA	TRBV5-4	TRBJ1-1	CASSLVLGGVDEAFF
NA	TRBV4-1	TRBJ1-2	CASSHLPGPTGDGYTF
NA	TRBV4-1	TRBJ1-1	CASSHPPRGLEAFF
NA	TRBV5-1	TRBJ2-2	CASSLASLITGELFF
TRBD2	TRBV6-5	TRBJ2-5	CASSSPTSGLGETQYF
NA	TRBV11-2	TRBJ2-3	CASSLVSYPDTQYF
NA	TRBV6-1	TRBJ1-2	CASREQGDYGYTF
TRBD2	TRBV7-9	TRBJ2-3	CASSLASGLAGTDTQYF
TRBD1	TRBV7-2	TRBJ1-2	CASSYQPGQGDNYGYTF
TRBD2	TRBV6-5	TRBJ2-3	CASSYGGGGDTQYF
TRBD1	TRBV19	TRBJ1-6	CTSSPGQGNSPLHF
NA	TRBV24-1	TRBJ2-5	CATSDTTAQETQYF
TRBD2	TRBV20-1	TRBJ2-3	CSAGGLAGFLTDTQYF
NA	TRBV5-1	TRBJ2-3	CASSLGYTPADTQYF